This T cell receptor (beta chain) was identified in a study of blood T cell repertoires in COVID-19. For the study at large: The study drew acute and convalescent COVID-19 samples from the United States, Italy and Spain. PBMCs, B-cell-depleted T cells, or T cells provided the cDNA or gDNA that made up the material.

Per the original methods: For nucleated cells, counts were estimated from reference gene primer amplification. Using immunoSEQ multiplex PCR, the repertoire was profiled, and TCRdb retains in-frame clones only, with some absent. V and J calls and clone size follow that table, whereas D and trimming were derived from the DNA. The profile shows 150,000 to 200,000 clones, 80% to 85% of them singletons. The germline V gene has CDR1 SGHTA and CDR2 FQGTGA. V was clipped by 4 bases and J by 1 base, with 12 bases between them. The length of the CDR3 is 15 residues. The TCR originated in a human donor with acute or convalescent COVID-19. The donor label of this sample is uncertain. The chain links TRBV7-3 to TRBJ2-3, with D unresolved. Sequences were obtained from peripheral blood. DNA of the CDR3: TGTGCCAGCAGCTCCGACTTGGTGGGCACAGATACGCAGTATTTT. Translating it yields CASSSDLVGTDTQYF.